Sequencing of this TCR beta chain was carried out in a study of cytomegalovirus exposure and HLA in healthy donors. Study outcomes and limitations: Later on, a genetic analysis was performed. It linked a missense variant in DCLRE1C with V- and J-gene trimming of TCR beta.

Donors in the study were healthy people who gave bone marrow. PCR amplification relied on 60 Vbeta primers (plus 13 Jbeta primers). The assay was immunoSEQ multiplex PCR, and TCRdb's table has in-frame clones only and misses some. In all, the sample yields approximately 96,000 clones. V lost 5 bases and J 2 bases, leaving 11 bases between the germline ends. Germline CDR1 reads SGHKS; CDR2 reads YYEKEE (reference sequence). CDR3 length: 14 residues. As to this clone: Antigen unknown.

The chain employs TRBV5-5 and TRBJ1-5; no definite D call. The receptor was derived from a girl between 5 and 17 years old in good health and CMV-seropositive. The material sequenced was PBMCs. This CDR3 is CASSRGVGNQPQHF. Here the CDR3 DNA reads TGTGCCAGCAGTCGCGGGGTAGGCAATCAGCCCCAGCATTTT.